This T cell receptor beta chain was sequenced in a study of T-cell reconstitution after alpha-beta-depleted transplantation in children. From germline, CDR1 is DFQATT and CDR2 SNEGSKA (reference sequence). V was shortened by 0 bases and J by 6 bases, with 15 bases between the two germline ends. The CDR3 runs to 15 residues. Unique molecular identifiers featured in how the TCRbeta library was prepared. One entry per CDR3 protein results from TCRdb running MiXCR on the PCR reads. The sample comprises 98,000 or so distinct CDR3 sequences, 23% of which are singletons, and around 21% rests with the top ten. This clonotype was detected a few times. Its specificity is unknown. Study-wide results and caveats: A year had passed since transplant, and T-cell counts and diversity by then came mostly from newly produced T cells. Recipient T cells and thymic progenitors that survived were the source of the high TCRbeta diversity seen at day 60 in some patients. In patients about two months after transplant, alpha-beta T cells reportedly arose from several hundred expanded graft clones.

This TCR derives from a boy aged 2-15 years with acute lymphoblastic leukemia, due to receive a stem cell transplant. Here the sequenced sample was PBMCs, taken before TCRalphabeta/CD19-depleted stem cell transplant. This chain uses TRBV20-1 with TRBJ2-1; a possible D gene is TRBD2 (6 bases). The CDR3 nucleotides are TGCAGTGCTAGAGATCTTCGACTAGTCGGCAATGAGCAGTTCTTC. The encoded protein is CSARDLRLVGNEQFF.